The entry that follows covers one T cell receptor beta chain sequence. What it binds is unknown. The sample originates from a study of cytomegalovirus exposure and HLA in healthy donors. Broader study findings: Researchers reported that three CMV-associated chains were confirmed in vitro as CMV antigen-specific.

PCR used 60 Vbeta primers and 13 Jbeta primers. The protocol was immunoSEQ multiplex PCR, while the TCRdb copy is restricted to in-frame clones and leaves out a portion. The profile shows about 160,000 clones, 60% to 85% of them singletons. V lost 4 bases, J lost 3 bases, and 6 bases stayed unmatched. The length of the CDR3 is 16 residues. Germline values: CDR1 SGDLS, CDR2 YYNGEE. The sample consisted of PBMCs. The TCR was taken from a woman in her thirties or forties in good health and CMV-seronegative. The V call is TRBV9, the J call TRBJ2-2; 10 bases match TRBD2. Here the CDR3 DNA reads TGTGCCAGCAGCCTAAGCGGGGGGGAAGACACCGGGGAGCTGTTTTTT. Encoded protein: CASSLSGGEDTGELFF.